The clone carrying this T cell receptor (beta chain) was found a few times. Its antigen is still unknown. The entry originates in a study of human T cells and chemical hapten exposure. Study-wide results and caveats: Compared with pre-sensitization or healthy control sets, expanded TCRs clustered more. TCRs above 1 in 1000 frequency did not change with DPC sensitization.

TCRdb ran MiXCR on the RACE reads and lists one entry per CDR3 protein. Of approximately 260,000 distinct CDR3 sequences listed, roughly 7.7% are singletons. The time point is: pre-sensitization, week 0. Described treatment: therapeutic diphenylcyclopropenone sensitization with weekly scalp DPC. The V gene end was trimmed by 5 bases and the J gene end by 7 bases; junction bases not matched to a gene: 6. The CDR3 totals 15 residues. Germline CDR1 is SGHDN and CDR2 is FVKESK. This rearrangement joins TRBV14 to TRBJ1-6; 9 bases agree with TRBD1. This receptor was identified in a man in his late teens or twenties with alopecia areata. Some clones in this sample may be carry-over from other donors' samples. This material consisted of whole blood, taken in connection with sensitization to the hapten diphenylcyclopropenone (DPC). The CDR3 reads CASSDWTGDNSPLHF. In DNA, the CDR3 is TGTGCCAGCAGCGACTGGACAGGGGACAATTCACCCCTCCACTTT.